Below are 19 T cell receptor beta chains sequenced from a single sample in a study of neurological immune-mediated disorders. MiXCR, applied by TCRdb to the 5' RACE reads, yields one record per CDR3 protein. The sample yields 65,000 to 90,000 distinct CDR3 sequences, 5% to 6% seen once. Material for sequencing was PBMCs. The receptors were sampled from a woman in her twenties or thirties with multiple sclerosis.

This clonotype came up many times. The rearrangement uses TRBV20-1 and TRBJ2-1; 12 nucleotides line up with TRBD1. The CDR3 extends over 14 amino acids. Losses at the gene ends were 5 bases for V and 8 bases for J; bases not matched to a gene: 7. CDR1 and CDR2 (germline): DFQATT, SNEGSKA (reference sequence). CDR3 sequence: CSALRGTGGDEQFF. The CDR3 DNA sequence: TGCAGTGCTCTTCGGGGGACAGGGGGCGATGAGCAGTTCTTC.

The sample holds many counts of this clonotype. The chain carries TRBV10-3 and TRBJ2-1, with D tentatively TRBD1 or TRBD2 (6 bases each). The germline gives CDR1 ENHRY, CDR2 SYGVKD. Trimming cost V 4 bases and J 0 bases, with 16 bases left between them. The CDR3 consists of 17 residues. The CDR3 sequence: CAISVGGLSSSYNEQFF. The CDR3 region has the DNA TGTGCCATCAGTGTCGGGGGCCTTTCAAGCTCCTACAATGAGCAGTTCTTC.

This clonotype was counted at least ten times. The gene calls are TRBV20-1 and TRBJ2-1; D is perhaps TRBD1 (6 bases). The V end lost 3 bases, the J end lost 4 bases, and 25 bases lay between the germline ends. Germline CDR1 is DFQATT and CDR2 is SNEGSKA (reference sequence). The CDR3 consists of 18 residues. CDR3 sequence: CSASPIGFRGEKYNEQFF. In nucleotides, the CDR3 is TGCAGTGCTAGCCCTATTGGGTTCAGGGGCGAAAAGTACAATGAGCAGTTCTTC.

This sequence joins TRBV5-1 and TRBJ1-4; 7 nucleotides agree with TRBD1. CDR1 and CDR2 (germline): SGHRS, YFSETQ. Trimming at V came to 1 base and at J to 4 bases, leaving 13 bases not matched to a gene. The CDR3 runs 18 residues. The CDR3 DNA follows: TGCGCCAGCAGCTTGTCGTATGCAGGGGGAAGGAATAATGAAAAACTGTTTTTT. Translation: CASSLSYAGGRNNEKLFF. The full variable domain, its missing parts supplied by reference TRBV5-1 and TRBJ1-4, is KAGVTQTPRYLIKTRGQQVTLSCSPISGHRSVSWYQQTPGQGLQFLFEYFSETQRNKGNFPGRFSGRQFSNSRSEMNVSTLELGDSALYLCASSLSYAGGRNNEKLFFGSGTQLSVL.

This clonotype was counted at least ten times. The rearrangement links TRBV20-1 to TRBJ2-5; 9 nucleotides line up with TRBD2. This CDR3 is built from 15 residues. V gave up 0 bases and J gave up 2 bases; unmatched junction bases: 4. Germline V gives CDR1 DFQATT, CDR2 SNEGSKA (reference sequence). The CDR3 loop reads CSARDAGGAQETQYF. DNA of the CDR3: TGCAGTGCTAGAGACGCGGGAGGGGCTCAAGAGACCCAGTACTTC.

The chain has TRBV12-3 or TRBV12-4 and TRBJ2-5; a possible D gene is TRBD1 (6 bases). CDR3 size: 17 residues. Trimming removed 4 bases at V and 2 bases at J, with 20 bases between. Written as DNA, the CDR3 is TGTGCCAGCAGTTCCTTACTAACAGGGTTAAGTCAAGAGACCCAGTACTTC. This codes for CASSSLLTGLSQETQYF.

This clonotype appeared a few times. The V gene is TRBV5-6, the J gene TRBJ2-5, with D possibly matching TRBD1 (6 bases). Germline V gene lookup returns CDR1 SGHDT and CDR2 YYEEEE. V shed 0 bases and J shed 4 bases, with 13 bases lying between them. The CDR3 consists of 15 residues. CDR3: CASSLAVRGRETQYF. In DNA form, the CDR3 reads TGTGCCAGCAGCTTGGCCGTGAGGGGGAGAGAGACCCAGTACTTC.

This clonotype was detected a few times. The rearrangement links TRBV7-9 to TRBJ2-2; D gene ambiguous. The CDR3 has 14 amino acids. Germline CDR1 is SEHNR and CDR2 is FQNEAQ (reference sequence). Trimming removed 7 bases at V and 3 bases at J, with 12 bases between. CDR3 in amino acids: CASTFEFDTGELFF. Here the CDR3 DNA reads TGTGCCAGCACCTTCGAATTCGACACCGGGGAGCTGTTTTTT.

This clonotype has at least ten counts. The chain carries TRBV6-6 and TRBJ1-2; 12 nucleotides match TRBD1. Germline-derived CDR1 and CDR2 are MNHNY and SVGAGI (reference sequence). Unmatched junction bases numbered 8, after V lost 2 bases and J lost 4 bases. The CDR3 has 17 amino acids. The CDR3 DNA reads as TGTGCCAGCAGTTACACCGGGACAGGGGGCCTTAGCTATGGCTACACCTTC. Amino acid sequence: CASSYTGTGGLSYGYTF.

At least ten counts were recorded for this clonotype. The CDR3 loop reads CSAKVGNTEAFF. For the CDR3, the DNA is TGCAGTGCTAAGGTGGGGAACACTGAAGCTTTCTTT. The gene calls are TRBV20-1 and TRBJ1-1; D is uncertain. The CDR3 is 12 amino acids. The V and J ends lost 4 bases and 1 base respectively, with 7 bases between them. Germline assignment: CDR1 DFQATT and CDR2 SNEGSKA (reference sequence).

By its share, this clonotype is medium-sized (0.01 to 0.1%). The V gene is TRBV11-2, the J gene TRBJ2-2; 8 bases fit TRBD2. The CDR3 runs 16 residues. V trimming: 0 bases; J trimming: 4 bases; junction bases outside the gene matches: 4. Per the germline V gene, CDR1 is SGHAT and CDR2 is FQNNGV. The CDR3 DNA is TGTGCCAGCAGCTTAGATTGGGGGACTAGCACCGGGGAGCTGTTTTTT. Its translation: CASSLDWGTSTGELFF.

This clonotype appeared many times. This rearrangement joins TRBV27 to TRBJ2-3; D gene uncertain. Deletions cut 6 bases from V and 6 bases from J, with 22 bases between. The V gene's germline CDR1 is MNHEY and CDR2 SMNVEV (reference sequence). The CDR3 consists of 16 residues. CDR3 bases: TGTGCCAGCAGCCACGCCGGCACCCTGCTAGGGGATACGCAGTATTTT. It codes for CASSHAGTLLGDTQYF.

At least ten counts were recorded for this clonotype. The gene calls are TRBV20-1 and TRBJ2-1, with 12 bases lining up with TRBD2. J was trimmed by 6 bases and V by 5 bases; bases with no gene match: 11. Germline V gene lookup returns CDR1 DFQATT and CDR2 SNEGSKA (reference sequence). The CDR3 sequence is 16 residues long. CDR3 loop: CSAGNPSGGAVNEQFF. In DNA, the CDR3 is TGCAGTGCTGGAAACCCTAGCGGGGGGGCCGTCAATGAGCAGTTCTTC.

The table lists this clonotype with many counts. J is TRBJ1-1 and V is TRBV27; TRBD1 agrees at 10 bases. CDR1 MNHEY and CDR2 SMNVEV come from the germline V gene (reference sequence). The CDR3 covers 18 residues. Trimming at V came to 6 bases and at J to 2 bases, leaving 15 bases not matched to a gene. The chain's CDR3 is CASRPWDRGPLGNTEAFF. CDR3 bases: TGTGCCAGCAGGCCTTGGGACAGGGGCCCCCTTGGAAACACTGAAGCTTTCTTT.

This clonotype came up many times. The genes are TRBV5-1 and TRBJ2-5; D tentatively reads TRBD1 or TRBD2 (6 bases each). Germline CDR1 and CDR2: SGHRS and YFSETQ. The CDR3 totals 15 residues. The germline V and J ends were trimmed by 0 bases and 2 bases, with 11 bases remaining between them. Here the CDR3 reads CASSLGGAAQETQYF. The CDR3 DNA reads TGCGCCAGCAGCTTGGGGGGGGCTGCACAAGAGACCCAGTACTTC.

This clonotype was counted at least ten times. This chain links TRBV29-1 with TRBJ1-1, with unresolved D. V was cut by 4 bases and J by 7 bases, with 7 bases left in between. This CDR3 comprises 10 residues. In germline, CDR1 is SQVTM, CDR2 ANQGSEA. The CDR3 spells CSVAQIEAFF. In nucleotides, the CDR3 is TGCAGCGTTGCGCAGATTGAAGCTTTCTTT.

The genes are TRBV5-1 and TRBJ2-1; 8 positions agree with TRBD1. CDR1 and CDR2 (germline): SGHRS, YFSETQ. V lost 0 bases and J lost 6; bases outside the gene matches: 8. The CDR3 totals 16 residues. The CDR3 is CASSLGTGGNGNEQFF. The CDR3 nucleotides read TGCGCCAGCAGCTTGGGAACAGGGGGAAACGGCAATGAGCAGTTCTTC.

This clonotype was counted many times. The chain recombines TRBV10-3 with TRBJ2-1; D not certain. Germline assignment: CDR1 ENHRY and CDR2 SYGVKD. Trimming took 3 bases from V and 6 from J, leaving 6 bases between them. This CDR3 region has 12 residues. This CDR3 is CAISDGSNEQFF. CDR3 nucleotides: TGTGCCATCAGTGACGGTTCCAATGAGCAGTTCTTC.

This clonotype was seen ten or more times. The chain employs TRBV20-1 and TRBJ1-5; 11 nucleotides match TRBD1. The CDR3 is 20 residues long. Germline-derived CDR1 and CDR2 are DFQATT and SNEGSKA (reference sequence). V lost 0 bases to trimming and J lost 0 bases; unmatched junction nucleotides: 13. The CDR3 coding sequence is TGCAGTGCTAGAGATGTGCGTCGGGACAGGGGGTGGAATAGCAATCAGCCCCAGCATTTT. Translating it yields CSARDVRRDRGWNSNQPQHF.